The entry below describes one T cell receptor (beta chain). No cognate antigen has been identified for it. Qualities for individual bases were not recorded, and no much larger clone is one base off. The data originate from a study of blood T cell repertoires in COVID-19 (dated by TCRdb to about 2020). Describing the broader study: Samples covering the acute and convalescent phases of COVID-19 were provided by collaborators in the United States, Italy and Spain. The dataset comprised deeply sampled blood TCRbeta repertoires from subjects exposed to, actively infected with, or recovered from COVID-19. The samples were drawn from two sources: the first 160 participants of the ongoing ImmuneRACE study, and 1,200 or so subjects contributed by 6 global collaborators. Nearly every sample came with metadata listing a de-identified subject ID, COVID-19 status, age in years and sex. The prospective study material was composed of cDNA or gDNA derived from T cells, B-cell-depleted T cells, or PBMCs. A freely available public database, intended as a resource for researchers studying the immune response to SARS-CoV-2, is where the repertoires were released. Where HLA class I and class II types were available, the types were taken from metadata supplied by the sample provider, not from assay-based typing.

The collaborating institutions used their own protocols to collect whole blood in K2EDTA tubes. Collaborator samples were shipped for TCRbeta analysis as frozen whole blood, isolated PBMCs, or DNA extracted from either sample type. The CDR3, from cysteine to phenylalanine, totals 13 residues. This entry keeps only the CDR3 DNA: 39 bases, framed from base 1. V sheds 4 bases and J sheds 5 bases, leaving 13 bases between their ends. As encoded in the germline V gene, CDR1 is SGHRS while CDR2 is YFSETQ. Broader findings and caveats from the paper: Clinical and demographic metadata were provided uncurated, with the amount varying by source and participant.

The immunoSEQ Assay, a bias-controlled multiplex PCR, was used to amplify TCRbeta CDR3 regions from genomic DNA. As for how the authors treated the data: The number of nucleated cells in each sample was estimated by amplification of reference gene primers within the assay. To quantify the absolute abundance of each unique TCRbeta CDR3 rearrangement, sequence reads were collapsed and filtered. For each sample, productive Simpson clonality was calculated as the square root of Simpson's diversity index over productive rearrangements. The immuneACCESS repertoire file appears here via TCRdb, limited to in-frame rearrangements. These files lack a portion of the clones; in checked studies, under half of the deficit traces to unresolved V genes, and the cause of the others is not known. V, J and clone size were drawn from that table, and D and trimming were deduced from the DNA. In this sample the table shows about 180,000 clones, 84% of which occur a single time. The top ten clones comprise around 7% of the sample.

The clonotype comes from a human donor in a cohort sampled during active COVID-19. The sequenced sample was peripheral blood. The sequence joins TRBV5-1 to TRBJ2-7; the D gene assignment is ambiguous. The CDR3 reads as follows: CASSPTPTDEQYF. The nucleotide sequence is given as TGCGCCAGCAGCCCAACCCCCACAGACGAGCAGTACTTC.